The next 27 T cell receptor beta chains were all read from a single sample in a study of tumor-infiltrating lymphocytes in primary liver carcinoma. Total RNA amounting to roughly 450 ng was the source from which TCR beta cDNA was made with a constant-region primer. The TCR beta library was amplified through three nested multiplex PCR rounds in a modified ARM-PCR procedure. Running roughly 10 cycles apiece, the first two PCR rounds relied on TRBV1-TRBV30 forward primers together with a C-beta reverse primer. Each CDR3 protein is one row after TCRdb ran MiXCR on the multiplex PCR reads. The table has around 210,000 distinct CDR3 sequences, less than 70% seen once. Unsorted whole blood yielded the blood RNA, and germline DNA was also extracted. Sequencing was performed on peripheral blood. Every receptor here comes from a woman in her sixties with primary liver carcinoma and hepatitis B virus infection.

This clonotype was recorded only once. At one boundary the junction diverges from the germline segment, which might be a read error. The rearrangement links TRBV28 to TRBJ1-2; no reliable D call. This CDR3 region has 12 residues. The V gene's germline CDR1 is MDHEN and CDR2 SYDVKM. CDR3 sequence (DNA): TGTGGCAGCAGTTTATCAGTCTATGGCTACACCTTC. As protein: CGSSLSVYGYTF.

The chain is built from TRBV5-6 and TRBJ2-7; tentatively, D is TRBD1 (6 bases). Germline values: CDR1 SGHDT, CDR2 YYEEEE. This CDR3 contains 16 residues. V lost 0 bases and J 3 bases, leaving 16 bases between the germline ends. Here the CDR3 reads CASSLEGDTSNYEQYF. As DNA, the CDR3 is TGTGCCAGCAGCTTGGAGGGGGACACCTCTAACTACGAGCAGTACTTC. The full variable domain, its missing parts supplied by reference TRBV5-6 and TRBJ2-7, is DAGVTQSPTHLIKTRGQQVTLRCSPKSGHDTVSWYQQALGQGPQFIFQYYEEEERQRGNFPDRFSGHQFPNYSSELNVNALLLGDSALYLCASSLEGDTSNYEQYFGPGTRLTVT.

With respect to this clonotype: Compared with germline, one end of the junction differs, possibly owing to a read error. The chain combines TRBV10-2 with TRBJ2-1; 7 nucleotides match TRBD2. The CDR3 spans 14 residues. Germline lookup yields CDR1 WSHSY and CDR2 SAAADI. As DNA, the CDR3 is TGTGCCAGCGGGGCCCTCGGGTCCGTGAATGAGCAGTTCTTC. Residues: CASGALGSVNEQFF.

This clonotype was observed at least ten times. This CDR3 is CASSYGLASDEQYF. DNA of the CDR3: TGTGCCAGCAGTTACGGGCTAGCTTCTGACGAGCAGTACTTC. V and J are TRBV6-2 or TRBV6-3 and TRBJ2-7, with a tentative D call TRBD2 (5 bases). V dropped 2 bases and J dropped 5 bases, with 13 bases sitting between them. CDR3 length: 14 residues. Germline CDR1 and CDR2: MNHEY and SVGEGT.

The rearrangement joins TRBV5-4 to TRBJ2-7, with 16 bases fitting TRBD2. There are 17 residues in the CDR3. The J segment lost 2 bases and the V segment lost 5 bases, leaving 7 bases of the junction unmatched. The germline CDR1 and CDR2 sequences are SGHNT and YYREEE (reference sequence). The CDR3 DNA is TGTGCCAGCAGTAAGGGACTAGCGGGAGGGAGCACCTACGAGCAGTACTTC. Amino acids: CASSKGLAGGSTYEQYF.

About this clonotype: This may come from a read error, since a much larger clone is one base off. V is TRBV12-3 or TRBV12-4 and J is TRBJ2-7; D might be TRBD1 (5 bases). CDR3 length equals 14 residues. V was cut by 3 bases and J by 5 bases, with 14 bases left in between. CDR3 amino acids: CASSLCQGPNEQYF. The DNA of the CDR3 is TGTGCCAGCAGTTTGTGCCAGGGCCCTAACGAGCAGTACTTC.

This clonotype was counted at least ten times. CDR3 sequence (DNA): TGTGCCATCAGTCCCATAGGGGGCACTAGCGGGAGGGCCGGCTACAATGAGCAGTTCTTC. It specifies CAISPIGGTSGRAGYNEQFF. The rearrangement links TRBV10-3 to TRBJ2-1; 13 bases fit TRBD2. CDR3 length: 20 amino acids. Trimming cost V 5 bases and J 3 bases; bases outside gene matches: 16. Per the germline V gene, CDR1 is ENHRY and CDR2 is SYGVKD.

The rearrangement uses TRBV11-2 and TRBJ1-4; possible D gene TRBD1, 5 bases. This CDR3 spans 11 amino acids. V was shortened by 9 bases and J by 11 bases, with 13 bases between the two germline ends. Germline loops: CDR1 SGHAT, CDR2 FQNNGV. CDR3 amino acids: CASSQGDKLFF. The CDR3 DNA follows: TGTGCCAGTAGCCAGGGAGATAAACTGTTTTTT.

This clonotype came up a few times. The chain combines TRBV7-8 with TRBJ1-5; possibly TRBD1 for D (6 bases). The V gene's germline CDR1 is SGHVS and CDR2 FQNEAQ. The CDR3 spans 15 residues. Trimming shortened V by 5 bases and J by 4 bases, and 15 bases separated the two germline ends. The CDR3 DNA follows: TGTGCCAGCAGCCACGGGGGGCCAACTAATCAGCCCCAGCATTTT. It is translated as CASSHGGPTNQPQHF.

This CDR3 reads CASNLEPSADTQYF. In nucleotides, the CDR3 is TGTGCCAGTAACTTAGAGCCAAGTGCAGATACGCAGTATTTT. This chain links TRBV11-2 with TRBJ2-3; unclear D gene. The germline CDR1 and CDR2 sequences are SGHAT and FQNNGV. Trimming took off 9 bases at V and 4 bases at J, with 17 bases between the two ends. The CDR3 is 14 amino acids.

J is TRBJ2-1 and V is TRBV7-3, with D perhaps given as TRBD1 or TRBD2 (5 bases each). V shed 5 bases and J shed 5 bases, with 25 bases lying between them. This CDR3 contains 18 residues. The V gene's germline CDR1 is SGHTA and CDR2 FQGTGA. This CDR3 is CASSPHPPGQRRDNEQFF. CDR3 DNA sequence: TGTGCCAGCAGCCCTCACCCCCCGGGGCAGCGGAGAGACAATGAGCAGTTCTTC. The full variable domain, rest sourced from reference TRBV7-3 and TRBJ2-1, is GAGVSQTPSNKVTEKGKYVELRCDPISGHTALYWYRQSLGQGPEFLIYFQGTGAADDSGLPNDRFFAVRPEGSVSTLKIQRTERGDSAVYLCASSPHPPGQRRDNEQFFGPGTRLTVL.

As for this clonotype: A read error may explain this, as a much larger clone is one base away. The chain joins TRBV6-5 to TRBJ2-5; the D gene is possibly TRBD1 (5 bases). This CDR3 is 14 amino acids long. Germline values: CDR1 MNHEY, CDR2 SVGAGI. CDR3 coding DNA: TGTGCCAGAAGTTACGTACAGGCAAAAGAGACCCAGTACTTC. Its translation is CARSYVQAKETQYF.

This clonotype appeared a single time. One junction end disagrees with the germline gene, perhaps due to a read error. The V gene is TRBV12-3 or TRBV12-4, the J gene TRBJ2-2; D might be TRBD2 (6 bases). The CDR3 has 14 residues. The CDR3 protein is CAGRLRGSTGELFF. The CDR3 nucleotides are TGTGCCGGCAGACTACGGGGGAGCACCGGGGAGCTGTTTTTT.

The chain combines TRBV5-1 with TRBJ2-6; tentative D call: TRBD2 (5 bases). V lost 3 bases and J 2 bases, leaving 12 bases between the germline ends. The germline V gene has CDR1 SGHRS and CDR2 YFSETQ. The CDR3 has 16 amino acids. CDR3 coding DNA: TGCGCCAGCAGCTCGACTATTGTTCCTGGGGCCAACGTCCTGACTTTC. This encodes CASSSTIVPGANVLTF. The whole variable domain, remainder taken from reference TRBV5-1 and TRBJ2-6, is KAGVTQTPRYLIKTRGQQVTLSCSPISGHRSVSWYQQTPGQGLQFLFEYFSETQRNKGNFPGRFSGRQFSNSRSEMNVSTLELGDSALYLCASSSTIVPGANVLTFGAGSRLTVL.

This clonotype was detected ten times or more. The chain employs TRBV5-1 and TRBJ2-7; D gene unclear. Between the trimmed V and J ends, which lost 0 bases and 2 bases, there was a span of 12 bases. Germline values: CDR1 SGHRS, CDR2 YFSETQ. The CDR3 is 15 amino acids. For the CDR3, the DNA is TGCGCCAGCAGCTTGGAGGCTAGAGGCCCCTACGAGCAGTACTTC. Amino acids: CASSLEARGPYEQYF.

On this clonotype: A single base separates this from a much larger clone, so it may be a read error. The chain carries TRBV5-6 and TRBJ2-2; D is uncertain. In germline, CDR1 is SGHDT, CDR2 YYEEEE. CDR3 length: 16 residues. CDR3 loop: CASSFGGNANIGELFF. CDR3 DNA: TGTGCCAGCAGCTTCGGTGGGAACGCGAACATCGGGGAGCTGTTTTTT.

This clonotype was seen ten or more times. The J gene is TRBJ1-4, the V gene TRBV11-2; maybe TRBD1 (6 bases). V was pared by 2 bases and J by 0 bases, with 19 bases between. The CDR3 has 19 residues. Germline V gene sequence: CDR1 SGHAT, CDR2 FQNNGV. Here the CDR3 reads CASSLLGGRFGATNEKLFF. The CDR3, as DNA: TGTGCCAGCAGCTTACTAGGGGGGAGGTTCGGAGCAACTAATGAAAAACTGTTTTTT. Full variable domain (outside the CDR3, taken from reference TRBV11-2 and TRBJ1-4): EAGVAQSPRYKIIEKRQSVAFWCNPISGHATLYWYQQILGQGPKLLIQFQNNGVVDDSQLPKDRFSAERLKGVDSTLKIQPAKLEDSAVYLCASSLLGGRFGATNEKLFFGSGTQLSVL.

Remarks on this clonotype: A read error may explain this, as a much larger clone is one base away. The V and J genes are TRBV6-6 and TRBJ1-6, with D maybe TRBD1 (6 bases). CDR1 MNHNY and CDR2 SVGAGI come from the germline V gene (reference sequence). Trimming shortened V by 5 bases and J by 9 bases, and 14 bases separated the two germline ends. This CDR3 region has 14 residues. The chain's CDR3 is CASSPRGSVSPLHF. In DNA, the CDR3 is TGTGCCAGCAGTCCCAGGGGTTCTGTTTCACCCCTCCACTTT.

This clonotype was seen at least ten times. This chain connects TRBV11-2 to TRBJ2-2; D tentatively reads TRBD1 or TRBD2 (5 bases each). The germline gives CDR1 SGHAT, CDR2 FQNNGV. The CDR3 covers 16 residues. Trimming took 5 bases from V and 5 from J, leaving 18 bases between them. CDR3 sequence reads: CASSPGTLMGTGELFF. CDR3 sequence (DNA): TGTGCCAGCAGCCCTGGGACCCTGATGGGGACCGGGGAGCTGTTTTTT.

As concerns this clonotype: Since the CDR3 does not end with the conserved phenylalanine or tryptophan, this likely comes from a read error. This chain links TRBV28 with TRBJ2-5; D is perhaps TRBD1 (6 bases). V shed 5 bases and J shed 5 bases, with 15 bases lying between them. Germline CDR1 MDHEN, CDR2 SYDVKM. CDR3 size: 14 residues. CDR3: CASSILGGLETQYI. In nucleotides, the CDR3 is TGTGCCAGCAGTATCTTAGGGGGTTTGGAGACCCAGTACATC.

As concerns this clonotype: Relative to the germline gene, one junction end is altered; a read error may explain this. The chain employs TRBV11-2 and TRBJ1-2; 8 bases are a match to TRBD1. The CDR3 consists of 15 residues. Germline assignment: CDR1 SGHAT and CDR2 FQNNGV. The CDR3 coding sequence is TGTGCCAGCAGCTTAGAGACAGGGGTAGTTTATGACTACACCTTC. This codes for CASSLETGVVYDYTF.

This clonotype was observed a single time. The chain combines TRBV18 with TRBJ1-1; unclear D gene. Germline CDR1 reads KGHSH; CDR2 reads LQKENI. The CDR3 has 12 residues. V was clipped by 2 bases and J by 7 bases, with 8 bases between them. The CDR3 sequence: CASSPNALEAFF. CDR3 sequence (DNA): TGTGCCAGCTCACCAAACGCCCTTGAAGCTTTCTTT.

Comments on this clonotype: The conserved closing phenylalanine or tryptophan is absent in this CDR3, likely reflecting a read error. The chain combines TRBV6-5 with TRBJ1-2; possibly TRBD1 for D (6 bases). CDR3 length: 13 residues. Germline-derived CDR1 and CDR2 are MNHEY and SVGAGI. Trimming removed 10 bases at V and 3 bases at J, with 15 bases between. CDR3 nucleotide sequence: TGTGCCAACATAGGGGGGATCGACTATGGCTACACCCTC. Translating it yields CANIGGIDYGYTL.

As for this clonotype: Relative to the germline gene, one junction end is altered; a read error may explain this. The chain uses TRBV4-1 and TRBJ1-2; maybe TRBD1 (5 bases). The germline gives CDR1 MGHRA, CDR2 YSYEKL. The CDR3 runs 16 residues. CDR3 sequence (DNA): TGCGCTAGCAGCCAAGCCTCGGGGCGGAATAACTATGGCTACACCTTC. Protein sequence: CASSQASGRNNYGYTF.

Of note for this clonotype: A clone one base away is much larger, so this may be a read error. The V gene is TRBV6-5, the J gene TRBJ1-5, with no clear D. There are 13 residues in the CDR3. V lost 4 bases to trimming and J lost 7 bases, with 11 bases between them. Germline V gene lookup returns CDR1 MNHEY and CDR2 SVGAGI. The CDR3 sequence is CASSLSGRQPQHF. The CDR3 DNA follows: TGTGCCAGCAGTTTGTCCGGGAGACAGCCCCAGCATTTT.

This clonotype has at least ten counts. This chain connects TRBV6-1 to TRBJ2-1; 12 nucleotides line up with TRBD2. Per germline, CDR1 MNHNS and CDR2 SASEGT. Unmatched junction bases numbered 11, after V lost 7 bases and J lost 7 bases. The CDR3 has 16 amino acids. The CDR3 nucleotides are TGTGCCAGCATTGGACTAGCGGGAACGCCGGGGAATGAGCAGTTCTTC. It translates to CASIGLAGTPGNEQFF.

The J gene is TRBJ1-2, the V gene TRBV11-2; no clear D gene. The CDR3 sequence is 15 residues long. Germline loops: CDR1 SGHAT, CDR2 FQNNGV. The germline V and J ends were trimmed by 6 bases and 8 bases, with 22 bases remaining between them. CDR3: CASSPLGSCTGGYTF. CDR3 in DNA: TGTGCCAGCAGTCCACTAGGCAGCTGTACGGGCGGCTACACCTTC.